This T cell receptor beta chain was profiled in a study of cytotoxic CD8 clonotypes in ibrutinib-treated CLL. The CDR3 spans 14 residues. Per the germline V gene, CDR1 is KGHSH and CDR2 is LQKENI. As to this clone: A read error may produce the germline difference seen at one junction end.

Sequencing used immunoSEQ multiplex PCR; TCRdb keeps in-frame clones, though not all of them. The sample has almost 85,000 clones; more than 70% are singletons. Libraries of TCR beta were made from about 2.2 micrograms of genomic DNA that came from cryopreserved PBMCs. This TCR was recovered from a human donor with chronic lymphocytic leukemia. The chain couples TRBV18 to TRBJ1-2; D is unclear. The input for sequencing was PBMCs, taken before ibrutinib treatment. CDR3 nucleotide sequence: TGTGCAAGCTCATCTAGGGAATCAGCCTATGGCTACACCTTC. Protein: CASSSRESAYGYTF.